The clone carrying this T cell receptor beta chain showed up just a few times. The data were taken from a study of T cells after yellow fever vaccination. Overall study context: Each of the EM, EMRA, CM and Tscm memory subsets was sorted based on CD3, CD45RA, CCR7 and CD95.

In germline, CDR1 is SGHAT, CDR2 FQNNGV. With V trimmed by 5 bases and J by 4 bases, 6 bases remained unmatched. This CDR3 has 14 residues. A universal primer site and UMIs were added as TCR cDNA was made by 5'RACE template switching. TCRdb analysed the 5' RACE reads with MiXCR anew, one entry per CDR3 protein. The table includes around 56,000 distinct CDR3 sequences, 5.7% detected once. The material sequenced was PBMCs, either bulk or a sorted T-cell subset (CD4+, CD8+, memory, or dextramer-sorted; not recorded which), taken on the day of the yellow fever booster vaccination. The TCR comes from a man between 18 and 29 years old who received the YFV17D yellow fever vaccine. The rearrangement joins TRBV11-2 to TRBJ1-2; 8 nucleotides agree with TRBD1. CDR3 residues: CASSGDRSFYGYTF. The CDR3 DNA reads TGTGCCAGCAGCGGGGACAGGTCCTTCTATGGCTACACCTTC.